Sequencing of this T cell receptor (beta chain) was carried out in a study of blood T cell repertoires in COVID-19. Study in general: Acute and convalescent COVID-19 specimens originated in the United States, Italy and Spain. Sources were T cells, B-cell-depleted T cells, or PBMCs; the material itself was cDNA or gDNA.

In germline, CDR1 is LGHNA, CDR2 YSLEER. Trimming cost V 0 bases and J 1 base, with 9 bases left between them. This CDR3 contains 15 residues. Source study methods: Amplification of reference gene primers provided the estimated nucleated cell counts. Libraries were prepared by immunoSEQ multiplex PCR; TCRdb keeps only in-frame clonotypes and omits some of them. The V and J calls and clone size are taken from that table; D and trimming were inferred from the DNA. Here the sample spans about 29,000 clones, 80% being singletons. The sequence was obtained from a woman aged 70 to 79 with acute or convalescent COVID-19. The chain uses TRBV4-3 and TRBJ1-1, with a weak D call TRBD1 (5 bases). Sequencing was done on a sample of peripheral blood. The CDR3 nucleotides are TGCGCCAGCAGCCAAGAACAGGCAAAGAACACTGAAGCTTTCTTT. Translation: CASSQEQAKNTEAFF.